The source of this T cell receptor (beta chain) is a study of cytomegalovirus exposure and HLA in healthy donors. This CDR3 is 15 amino acids long. The PCR made use of 60 Vbeta and 13 Jbeta primers. Per the study methods: It was a later analysis that counted about 80 million unique TCR beta chains, of which roughly 11 million were shared. Profiling relied on immunoSEQ multiplex PCR, and the TCRdb table lists in-frame clones only, not all of them. That table supplies the V and J calls and clone size; D and trimming were determined from the DNA. The sample shows about 180,000 clones, 76% of them seen only once.

The origin of this receptor is a man aged 18 to 30 in good health and CMV-seronegative. The sample consisted of PBMCs. V gene TRBV21-1 combines with J gene TRBJ1-5; TRBD1 is taken as the D call from the table, unchecked against the DNA. TRBV21-1 is designated a pseudogene. The chain's CDR3 is CASSMGRGNNQPQHF. The CDR3 bases are TGTGCCAGCAGCATGGGCAGGGGGAATAATCAGCCCCAGCATTTT.